This T cell receptor beta chain was profiled in a study of a mutant IDH1 vaccine in newly diagnosed glioma. Time point here: week 35, safety follow-up. A 20-mer mutant IDH1 peptide at 300 ug was injected subcutaneously with topical imiquimod. V shed 2 bases and J shed 0 bases, with 14 bases lying between them. The germline gives CDR1 SGDLS, CDR2 YYNGEE. This CDR3 has 17 amino acids. Here immunoSEQ multiplex PCR was the method, and the copy in TCRdb shows in-frame clones only, minus some. This sample carries roughly 30,000 clones, 70% to 85% of them seen once, and the ten largest clones take less than 20%. This clone was seen a single time. Its antigen is unidentified. Study-wide results and limits: Immune responses arising from the vaccine appeared in around 92% of patients.

The gene calls are TRBV9 and TRBJ1-4, with TRBD1 as a possible D gene (5 bases). The TCR comes from a man aged 25 to 40 with glioma. Sequencing was performed on PBMCs, taken from a glioma patient whose treatment included an IDH1 peptide vaccine. The CDR3 loop is CASSVGDGRATNEKLFF. DNA for the CDR3: TGTGCCAGCAGCGTGGGGGACGGGAGGGCAACTAATGAAAAACTGTTTTTT.